The following is a TCR beta chain sequence with its context. This clone's antigen is unknown. The record has no base qualities; no much larger clone is one base away. The data stem from a study of T cell responses to AZD1222 COVID-19 vaccine (dated by TCRdb to the early 2020s). Broadly, across the study: AZD1222 recipients given second doses at about 4 weeks or at about 12 weeks were pooled, since spike-specific TCR depth and breadth were not found to differ between the two schedules. TCR sequencing covered over 230 trial participants: 200 to 220 given two doses of AZD1222 and about 26 given two doses of MenACWY control vaccine. Enrollment into the trials was organized by age into subgroups of 18-55, 56-69 and 70-plus years, and those subgroups contained roughly 140, 27 and 60 TCR-sequenced participants, respectively.

Findings and caveats that apply to the study as a whole: The 56-69-year group was small, and its depth increase did not reach significance, likely because of low power. No day 14 peak-response samples were available, so repertoires were characterized only after the peak T cell response. Conclusions about previously exposed vaccinees were limited because only five to seven AZD1222 recipients were SARS-CoV-2 seropositive at baseline. Nearly half of unique spike-specific TCRs reportedly recognized epitopes outside regions mutated in the B.1.351 and B.1.1.7 variants. A significant rise in spike-specific TCR breadth and depth was observed after two AZD1222 doses relative to day 0 and relative to MenACWY recipients. Participants were mostly white British and included more females than males, and it was suggested by the authors that clonal diversity may have been underestimated. The whole spike protein was spanned by vaccine-associated CD4 TCRs, and dominant responses were seen in regions 160-218 and 743-854.

The CDR3 regions of human TCRbeta chains were analyzed by immunosequencing. For the original study's pipeline: Repertoire TCRs were matched against a reference library of SARS-CoV-2-specific TCRs generated with the MIRA antigen-specificity platform. Breadth meant the fraction of unique TCRs that were SARS-CoV-2-associated, whereas depth meant the fraction of total T cells that were SARS-CoV-2-associated. Using the MIRA data, each spike-specific TCR was assigned both to the spike region to which the TCR was reactive and to a CD4 or CD8 class. Log10-transformed breadth and depth values were compared by one-way ANOVA with Sidak's multiple comparisons tests. This immuneACCESS table, as held by TCRdb, lists in-frame sequences with V and J called but not all clones. Of the missing ones, under half trace to an unresolved V gene in checked studies; the others have no known cause. Clone size and V and J calls were adopted from that table, with D and trimming inferred from the DNA. The sample table holds fewer than 120,000 clones, of which around 81% were seen once. 3.5% to 5% of the sample comes from the top ten.

Trimming takes 6 bases off V and 6 bases off J; junction bases not matched to a gene: 5. Including the terminal cysteine and phenylalanine, the CDR3 comprises 15 residues. Only the CDR3 DNA stays, 45 bases, in frame from base 1. The germline V gene provides CDR1 KGHDR and CDR2 SFDVKD. Explained via the paper, the time point label denotes: baseline before first vaccination. Samples from vaccinated people were obtained from the UK trials COV001 and COV002, which included a single-blind randomized controlled phase 2/3 trial of AZD1222 (ChAdOx1 nCoV-19) in healthy adults. Trial participant PBMC samples were collected at day 0 and day 28 after the second dose for TCRbeta chain sequencing.

The material sequenced was peripheral blood, taken on day 0 of AZD1222 vaccination. The receptor's source is an adult in good health. The rearranged chain carries TRBV24-1 and TRBJ2-2, with 11 bases aligning to TRBD1. Here is the DNA: TGTGCCACCAGTAGGACAGGGGGCTCATCCGGGGAGCTGTTTTTT. The resulting protein is CATSRTGGSSGELFF.